Detailed here is one T cell receptor (beta chain). Antigen: not known. Trimming cost V 4 bases and J 1 base; bases outside gene matches: 5. The CDR3 length is 17 residues. CDR1 and CDR2 (germline): SEHNR, FQNEAQ (reference sequence). The data are from a study of T-cell memory formation after mild COVID-19. Study context: Clustering of TCRs was largely donor specific.

Broader study findings: Day 15 to 85 contracting clones showed balanced CD4/CD8; later expanders leaned CD4+. A second wave of clones peaked on day 37, and their SARS-CoV-2 specificity went unconfirmed.

Employing constant-segment primers, 5'RACE generated TCR alpha and TCR beta cDNA libraries bearing sample barcodes and UMIs. TCRdb recomputed calls from the 5' RACE reads with MiXCR, one row per CDR3 protein. The sample has 180,000 or so distinct CDR3 sequences, around a tenth seen once; the top ten hold 3.8%. Material for sequencing was PBMCs or a T cell subset sorted from them (not recorded which). J is TRBJ2-6 and V is TRBV7-9; 9 nucleotides align to TRBD1. The sequence was collected from a man younger than 30 who had mild COVID-19 (a few samples of this study predate the infection). Cell type and time point are not known. Written as DNA, the CDR3 is TGTGCCAGCAGCTACGGGACAGGGCAATCTGGGGCCAACGTCCTGACTTTC. Residues: CASSYGTGQSGANVLTF. The full variable domain, rest sourced from reference TRBV7-9 and TRBJ2-6, is DTGVSQNPRHKITKRGQNVTFRCDPISEHNRLYWYRQTLGQGPEFLTYFQNEAQLEKSRLLSDRFSAERPKGSFSTLEIQRTEQGDSAMYLCASSYGTGQSGANVLTFGAGSRLTVL.